These 18 T cell receptor beta chains were all obtained from the same sample, sequenced in a study of Graves' ophthalmopathy and Graves' hyperthyroidism. Transcripts of RNA were the source for amplifying TCR beta CDR3 regions. The workflow started with a first-round RT-PCR run with HTBI primers and then moved on to a second-round multiplex PCR. In TCRdb, the multiplex PCR reads were re-called with MiXCR into one record per CDR3 protein. The sample has 350,000 to 400,000 distinct CDR3 sequences, 15% to 19% seen once. Sequenced sample: peripheral blood. These receptors originate from a woman aged 18-35 years with stable Graves' hyperthyroidism.

The chain links TRBV25-1 to TRBJ2-6, with a tentative D call TRBD1 (6 bases). The CDR3 extends over 15 amino acids. Germline V gene data show CDR1 as MGHDK and CDR2 as SYGVNS. The ends were cut back, 3 bases at V and 4 bases at J, with 10 bases in the middle. CDR3 in DNA: TGTGCCAGCAGTGAGAGGACAGCCGGGGCCAACGTCCTGACTTTC. It encodes CASSERTAGANVLTF.

At least ten counts were recorded for this clonotype. The junction shows a germline mismatch at one end, possibly a read error. V gene TRBV24-1 combines with J gene TRBJ1-2, with 7 positions matching TRBD1. Germline values: CDR1 KGHDR, CDR2 SFDVKD. The CDR3 covers 12 residues. CDR3 protein: CAARGLGYGYTF. As DNA, the CDR3 is TGTGCCGCCAGGGGGTTAGGCTATGGCTACACCTTC.

Many counts were recorded for this clonotype. In DNA form, the CDR3 reads TGTGCCATCAGTGAAGGACGGACTGGGGCTTTCTTT. Translation gives CAISEGRTGAFF. The gene calls are TRBV10-3 and TRBJ1-1, with D unclear. The V gene lost 3 bases and the J gene lost 11 bases, with 13 bases spanning the gap. The germline CDR1 and CDR2 sequences are ENHRY and SYGVKD. There are 12 residues in the CDR3.

To note about this clonotype: The junction departs from germline at one end; a sequencing error may be responsible. The CDR3 DNA reads as TGTGCCAGCAGGGTAGGACAATCGGCCGGGGAGCTGTTTTTT. This codes for CASRVGQSAGELFF. The chain employs TRBV9 and TRBJ2-2; tentative D call: TRBD1 (5 bases). Germline CDR1 and CDR2: SGDLS and YYNGEE. CDR3 length equals 14 residues.

This clonotype was observed many times. Here the CDR3 DNA reads TGTGCCAGCAGCCCCGGGACGGACTACGAGCAGTACTTC. This translates into CASSPGTDYEQYF. The chain links TRBV7-2 to TRBJ2-7; TRBD1 or TRBD2 may be the D gene (5 bases each). Germline loops: CDR1 SGHTA, CDR2 FQGNSA. Trimming removed 5 bases from V and 3 bases from J, with 11 bases in between. This CDR3 is built from 13 residues.

This clonotype has a count of ten or more. J is TRBJ1-1 and V is TRBV6-5, with D unresolved. Trimming shortened V by 10 bases and J by 4 bases, and 10 bases separated the two germline ends. CDR1 is MNHEY, CDR2 SVGAGI, per germline. The CDR3 consists of 11 residues. The CDR3 DNA follows: TGTGCCACCCTCCGCGTCACTGAAGCTTTCTTT. Translated, it gives CATLRVTEAFF.

The table lists this clonotype with many counts. J is TRBJ2-5 and V is TRBV4-1; D possibly corresponds to TRBD1 (5 bases). The length of the CDR3 is 14 residues. Germline CDR1 is MGHRA and CDR2 is YSYEKL. Trimming took off 0 bases at V and 5 bases at J, with 10 bases between the two ends. Written as DNA, the CDR3 is TGCGCCAGCAGCCAAGAACCAGGGCGGGAGACCCAGTACTTC. Amino acids: CASSQEPGRETQYF.

Many counts were recorded for this clonotype. The chain recombines TRBV2 with TRBJ1-1; no reliable D call. With 6 bases removed from V and 4 bases from J, the gap between germline ends came to 15 bases. The CDR3 length is 14 residues. From germline, CDR1 is SNHLY and CDR2 FYNNEI. Here the CDR3 reads CASSPEGGRTEAFF. The CDR3 DNA reads TGTGCCAGCAGCCCCGAGGGAGGGCGCACTGAAGCTTTCTTT.

This clonotype has a handful of counts. The chain uses TRBV9 and TRBJ1-6; no firm D call. Germline V lookup: CDR1 SGDLS, CDR2 YYNGEE. Trimming cost V 0 bases and J 5 bases, with 6 bases left between them. CDR3 length equals 14 residues. DNA for the CDR3: TGTGCCAGCAGCGTAGACGGGAATAATTCACCCCTCCACTTT. Its translation: CASSVDGNNSPLHF.

This clonotype was seen at least ten times. The chain combines TRBV6-5 with TRBJ2-7; D may correspond to TRBD1 or TRBD2 (5 bases each). Germline CDR1 is MNHEY and CDR2 is SVGAGI. Trimming left V 4 bases short and J 2 bases short, with 15 bases between. This CDR3 has 15 residues. The CDR3 nucleotides read TGTGCCAGCAGTTCCGGGGACCTCCTGGCCTACGAGCAGTACTTC. The encoded protein is CASSSGDLLAYEQYF.

This clonotype was recorded at least ten times. J is TRBJ1-5 and V is TRBV12-3 or TRBV12-4, with TRBD1 matching over 7 bases. Trimming took 6 bases from V and 6 from J; bases not matched to a gene: 5. The CDR3 extends over 13 amino acids. DNA for the CDR3: TGTGCCAGCAGGGGCAGGGGGTTTCAGCCCCAGCATTTT. It codes for CASRGRGFQPQHF.

The rearrangement uses TRBV7-9 and TRBJ1-2; D is unresolved. The CDR3 covers 13 residues. Trimming removed 5 bases from V and 8 bases from J, with 15 bases in between. The germline gives CDR1 SEHNR, CDR2 FQNEAQ (reference sequence). CDR3 loop: CASSRRGVGGYTF. CDR3 in DNA: TGTGCCAGCAGCAGGCGCGGGGTCGGGGGCTACACCTTC.

This chain connects TRBV6-5 to TRBJ1-2, with a weak D call TRBD1 (5 bases). V lost 6 bases, J lost 1 base, and 18 bases lay in between. Germline CDR1 reads MNHEY; CDR2 reads SVGAGI. This CDR3 is built from 16 residues. The CDR3 nucleotides are TGTGCCAGCAGCTTCTCCGGCGGGGGATTTAACTATGGCTACACCTTC. It specifies CASSFSGGGFNYGYTF.

The chain is built from TRBV7-2 and TRBJ1-5; 9 bases align to TRBD1. CDR1 is SGHTA and CDR2 is FQGNSA in the germline V gene. The V gene end was trimmed by 1 base and the J gene end by 0 bases; junction bases not matched to a gene: 10. The CDR3 sequence is 19 residues long. As DNA, the CDR3 is TGTGCCAGCAGCTTAGGCTGGACAGGGGACCCATCTAGCAATCAGCCCCAGCATTTT. Its translation: CASSLGWTGDPSSNQPQHF.

This clonotype has ten or more counts. The chain has TRBV27 and TRBJ1-1; D possibly corresponds to TRBD1 (6 bases). The CDR3 extends over 15 amino acids. CDR1 MNHEY and CDR2 SMNVEV come from the germline V gene (reference sequence). Trimming left V 4 bases short and J 3 bases short, with 15 bases between. CDR3 amino acids: CASSSVRGGYTEAFF. DNA for the CDR3: TGTGCCAGCAGTTCTGTGAGGGGGGGATACACTGAAGCTTTCTTT.

The chain has TRBV20-1 and TRBJ1-1, with D uncertain. The germline V gene has CDR1 DFQATT and CDR2 SNEGSKA (reference sequence). The CDR3 has 15 amino acids. V was cut by 0 bases and J by 0 bases, with 11 bases left in between. CDR3 sequence reads: CSARDKLVMNTEAFF. In nucleotides, the CDR3 is TGCAGTGCTAGAGACAAACTAGTCATGAACACTGAAGCTTTCTTT.

V and J are TRBV6-5 and TRBJ2-7, with 9 bases that match TRBD1. The germline CDR1 and CDR2 sequences are MNHEY and SVGAGI. V lost 7 bases to trimming and J lost 5 bases; unmatched junction nucleotides: 6. The CDR3 extends over 13 amino acids. The DNA for the CDR3 is TGTGCCAGCAAGTTAAGACAGGGGGACGAGCAGTACTTC. As protein: CASKLRQGDEQYF.

Many counts were recorded for this clonotype. The chain joins TRBV6-5 to TRBJ1-5; TRBD1 might be the D (6 bases). The V and J ends lost 4 bases and 1 base respectively, with 8 bases between them. CDR1 is MNHEY, CDR2 SVGAGI, per germline. The CDR3 extends over 14 amino acids. The DNA for the CDR3 is TGTGCCAGCAGTTCCAGGGGAAGCAATCAGCCCCAGCATTTT. It translates to CASSSRGSNQPQHF.